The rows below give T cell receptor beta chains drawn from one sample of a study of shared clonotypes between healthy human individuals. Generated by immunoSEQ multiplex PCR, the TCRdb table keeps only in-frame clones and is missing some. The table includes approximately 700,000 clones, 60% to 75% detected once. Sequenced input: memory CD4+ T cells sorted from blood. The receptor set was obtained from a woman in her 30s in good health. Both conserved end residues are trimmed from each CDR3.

ASSRRDAGELF	TRBV7-2	TRBJ2-2
ASSRGSANTEAF	TRBV19	TRBJ1-1
ASSQTGGSQPQH	TRBV5-1	TRBJ1-5
ASSSRPRRSYNSPLH	TRBV5-6	TRBJ1-6
ASSPQRATGELF	TRBV19	TRBJ2-2
ATSRSPGQGTDTQY	TRBV15	TRBJ2-3
ASSFSGSEVDTQY	TRBV6-1	TRBJ2-3
AWTLAGDFTGELF	TRBV30	TRBJ2-2
ASSTSGSNYNEQF	TRBV6-4	TRBJ2-1
ASSPGEDTEAF	TRBV18	TRBJ1-1
ASSLVLDSNQPQH	TRBV28	TRBJ1-5
ASSFAPGGIETQY	TRBV5-1	TRBJ2-5
ASTSPGAVNYGYT	TRBV6-5	TRBJ1-2
ASSLGHPSTDTQY	TRBV7-2	TRBJ2-3
ASSAQDREREKLF	TRBV6-1	TRBJ1-4
ASSLGQGASTDTQY	TRBV5-1	TRBJ2-3
ASSIGLAGVHEQY	TRBV19	TRBJ2-7
ASSSTSGSYNEQF	TRBV11-2	TRBJ2-1
ASSYSPRGEGYT	TRBV27	TRBJ1-2
ASRLAGNEQF	TRBV19	TRBJ2-1
AISEPTSGRRNEQY	TRBV10-3	TRBJ2-7
ASSRLAGPQETQY	TRBV27	TRBJ2-5
ASSLGARQETQY	TRBV28	TRBJ2-5
ASSSSGSHPDTQY	TRBV5-1	TRBJ2-3
ASSGGLGGIEQF	TRBV10-1	TRBJ2-1
ASSESPLRQGYYEQY	TRBV2	TRBJ2-7
ASSPPGLGNTIY	TRBV18	TRBJ1-3
ASIPDRFNTEAF	TRBV19	TRBJ1-1
ASSVSESEKLF	TRBV9	TRBJ1-4
ASSPPGQGETQY	TRBV4-1	TRBJ2-5
ASSQDGGLHPNQPQH	TRBV4-1	TRBJ1-5
ASTGGSVSPLH	TRBV6-5	TRBJ1-6
ASSPPSGHGYT	TRBV18	TRBJ1-2
ASSSGTLQETQY	TRBV7-6	TRBJ2-5
ASSLNSVSGELF	TRBV7-9	TRBJ2-2
ASSTRGEQY	TRBV19	TRBJ2-7
AWSYSEINIQY	TRBV30	TRBJ2-4
ASSSGLAGPSTDTQY	TRBV7-9	TRBJ2-3
ASSDSRYEQY	TRBV6-1	TRBJ2-7
ASSIRGNRSPLH	TRBV25-1	TRBJ1-6
ASSFQGRVNTEAF	TRBV28	TRBJ1-1
ASRALANTGELF	TRBV10-2	TRBJ2-2
ASSKAELAKNIQY	TRBV10-2	TRBJ2-4
ASRSPGQLSNQPQH	TRBV19	TRBJ1-5